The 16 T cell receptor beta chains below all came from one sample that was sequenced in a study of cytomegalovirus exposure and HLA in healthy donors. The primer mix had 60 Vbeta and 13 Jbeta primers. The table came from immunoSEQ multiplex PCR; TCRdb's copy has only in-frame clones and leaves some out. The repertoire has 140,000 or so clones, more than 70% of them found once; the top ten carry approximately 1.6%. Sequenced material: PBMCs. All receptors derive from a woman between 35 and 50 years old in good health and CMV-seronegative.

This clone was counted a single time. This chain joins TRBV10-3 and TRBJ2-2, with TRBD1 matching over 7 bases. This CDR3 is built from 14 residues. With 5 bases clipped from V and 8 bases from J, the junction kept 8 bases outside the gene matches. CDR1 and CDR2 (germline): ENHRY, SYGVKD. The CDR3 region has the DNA TGTGCCATCAGTACTGACAGGGATGGAGGGGAGCTGTTTTTT. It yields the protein CAISTDRDGGELFF.

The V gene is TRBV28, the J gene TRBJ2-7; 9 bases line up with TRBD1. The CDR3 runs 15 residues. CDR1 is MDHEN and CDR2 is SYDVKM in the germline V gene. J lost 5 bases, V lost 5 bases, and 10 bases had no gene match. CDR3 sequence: CASSLGTGITDEQYF. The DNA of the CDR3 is TGTGCCAGCAGTCTGGGGACAGGGATTACGGACGAGCAGTACTTC. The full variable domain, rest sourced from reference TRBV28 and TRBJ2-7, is DVKVTQSSRYLVKRTGEKVFLECVQDMDHENMFWYRQDPGLGLRLIYFSYDVKMKEKGDIPEGYSVSREKKERFSLILESASTNQTSMYLCASSLGTGITDEQYFGPGTRLTVT.

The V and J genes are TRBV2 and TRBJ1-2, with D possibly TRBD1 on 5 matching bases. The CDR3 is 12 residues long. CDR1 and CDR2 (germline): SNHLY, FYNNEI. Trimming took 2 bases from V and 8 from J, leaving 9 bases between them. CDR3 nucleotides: TGTGCCAGCAGTGAACAGGGTGGAGGCTACACCTTC. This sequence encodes CASSEQGGGYTF.

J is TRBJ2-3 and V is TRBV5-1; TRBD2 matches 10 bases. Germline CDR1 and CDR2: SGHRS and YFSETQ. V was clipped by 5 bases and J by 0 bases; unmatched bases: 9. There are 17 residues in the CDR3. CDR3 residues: CASRAGGAGGSTDTQYF. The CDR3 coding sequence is TGCGCCAGCAGGGCCGGTGGAGCGGGGGGGAGCACAGATACGCAGTATTTT.

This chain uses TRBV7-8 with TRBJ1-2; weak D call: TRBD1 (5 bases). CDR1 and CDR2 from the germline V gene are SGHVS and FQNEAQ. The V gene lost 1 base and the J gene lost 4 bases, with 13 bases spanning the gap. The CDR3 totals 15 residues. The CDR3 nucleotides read TGTGCCAGCAGCTTAGTTGGGAGGGGCGTCTATGGCTACACCTTC. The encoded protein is CASSLVGRGVYGYTF.

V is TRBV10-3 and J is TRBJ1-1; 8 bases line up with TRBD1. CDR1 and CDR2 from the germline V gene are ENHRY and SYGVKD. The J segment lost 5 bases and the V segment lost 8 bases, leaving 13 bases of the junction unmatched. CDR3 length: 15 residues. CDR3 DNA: TGTGCCATCGGCGCTTCGACAGGGGACTTGACTGAAGCTTTCTTT. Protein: CAIGASTGDLTEAFF.

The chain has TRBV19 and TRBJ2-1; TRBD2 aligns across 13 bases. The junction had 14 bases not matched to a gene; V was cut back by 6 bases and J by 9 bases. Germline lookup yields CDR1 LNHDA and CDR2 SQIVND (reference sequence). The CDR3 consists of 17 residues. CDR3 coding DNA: TGTGCCAGTAGCCCCCCGTACGGGACTAGCGGGACGGGTGAGCAGTTCTTC. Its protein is CASSPPYGTSGTGEQFF.

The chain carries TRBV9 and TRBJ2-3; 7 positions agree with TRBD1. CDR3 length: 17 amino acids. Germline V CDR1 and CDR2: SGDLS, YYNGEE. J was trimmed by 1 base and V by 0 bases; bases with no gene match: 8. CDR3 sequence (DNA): TGTGCCAGCAGCGTAGCTCCAGGGACAGCCCGCACAGATACGCAGTATTTT. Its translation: CASSVAPGTARTDTQYF.

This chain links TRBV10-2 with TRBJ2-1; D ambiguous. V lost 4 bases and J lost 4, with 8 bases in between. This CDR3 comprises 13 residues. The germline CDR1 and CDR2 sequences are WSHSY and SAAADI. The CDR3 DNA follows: TGCGCCAGCAGTGCGACTGGGTACAATGAGCAGTTCTTC. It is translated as CASSATGYNEQFF.

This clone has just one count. CDR3: CASSEETGEIGNTIYF. The CDR3 nucleotides read TGTGCCAGCAGTGAAGAGACCGGGGAAATAGGAAACACCATATATTTT. J is TRBJ1-3 and V is TRBV2, with D hard to call. CDR3 length equals 16 residues. Germline assignment: CDR1 SNHLY and CDR2 FYNNEI. Deletions cut 1 base from V and 4 bases from J, with 14 bases between.

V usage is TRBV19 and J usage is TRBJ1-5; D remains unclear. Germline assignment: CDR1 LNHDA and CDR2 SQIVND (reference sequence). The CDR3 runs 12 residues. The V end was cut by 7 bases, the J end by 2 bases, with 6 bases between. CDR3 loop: CASKRGNQPQHF. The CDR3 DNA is TGTGCCAGTAAGCGGGGCAATCAGCCCCAGCATTTT.

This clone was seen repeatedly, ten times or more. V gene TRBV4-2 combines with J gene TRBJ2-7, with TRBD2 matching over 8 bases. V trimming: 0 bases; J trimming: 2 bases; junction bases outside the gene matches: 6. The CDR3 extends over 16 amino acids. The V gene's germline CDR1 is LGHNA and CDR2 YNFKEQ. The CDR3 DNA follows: TGTGCCAGCAGCCAAGAATTTAGCGGGGAGGCCTACGAGCAGTACTTC. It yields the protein CASSQEFSGEAYEQYF.

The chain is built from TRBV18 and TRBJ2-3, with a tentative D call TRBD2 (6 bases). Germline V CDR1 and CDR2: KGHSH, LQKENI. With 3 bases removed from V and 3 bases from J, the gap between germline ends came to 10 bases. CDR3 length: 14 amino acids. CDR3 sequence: CASSPARGTDTQYF. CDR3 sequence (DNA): TGTGCCAGCTCACCGGCTCGGGGGACAGATACGCAGTATTTT.

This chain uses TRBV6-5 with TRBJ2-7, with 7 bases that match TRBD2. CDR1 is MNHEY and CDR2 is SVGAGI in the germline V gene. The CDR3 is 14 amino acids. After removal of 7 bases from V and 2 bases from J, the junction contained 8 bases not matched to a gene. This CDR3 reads CASTSALATYEQYF. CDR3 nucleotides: TGTGCCAGCACCAGCGCACTAGCGACCTACGAGCAGTACTTC.

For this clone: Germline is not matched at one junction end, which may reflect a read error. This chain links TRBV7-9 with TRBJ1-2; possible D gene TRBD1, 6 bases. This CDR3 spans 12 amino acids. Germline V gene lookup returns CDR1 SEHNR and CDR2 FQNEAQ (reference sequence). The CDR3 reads CSSSLPQGGYTF. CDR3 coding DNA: TGTTCCAGCAGCCTACCACAGGGAGGCTACACCTTC. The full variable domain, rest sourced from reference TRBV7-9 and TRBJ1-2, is DTGVSQNPRHKITKRGQNVTFRCDPISEHNRLYWYRQTLGQGPEFLTYFQNEAQLEKSRLLSDRFSAERPKGSFSTLEIQRTEQGDSAMYLCSSSLPQGGYTFGSGTRLTVV.

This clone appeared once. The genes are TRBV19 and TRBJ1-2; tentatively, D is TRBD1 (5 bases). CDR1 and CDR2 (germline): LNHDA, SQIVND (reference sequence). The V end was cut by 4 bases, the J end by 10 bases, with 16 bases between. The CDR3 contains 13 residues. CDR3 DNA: TGTGCCAGTAGTAATGGCGGGACCTTCGACTACACCTTC. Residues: CASSNGGTFDYTF.